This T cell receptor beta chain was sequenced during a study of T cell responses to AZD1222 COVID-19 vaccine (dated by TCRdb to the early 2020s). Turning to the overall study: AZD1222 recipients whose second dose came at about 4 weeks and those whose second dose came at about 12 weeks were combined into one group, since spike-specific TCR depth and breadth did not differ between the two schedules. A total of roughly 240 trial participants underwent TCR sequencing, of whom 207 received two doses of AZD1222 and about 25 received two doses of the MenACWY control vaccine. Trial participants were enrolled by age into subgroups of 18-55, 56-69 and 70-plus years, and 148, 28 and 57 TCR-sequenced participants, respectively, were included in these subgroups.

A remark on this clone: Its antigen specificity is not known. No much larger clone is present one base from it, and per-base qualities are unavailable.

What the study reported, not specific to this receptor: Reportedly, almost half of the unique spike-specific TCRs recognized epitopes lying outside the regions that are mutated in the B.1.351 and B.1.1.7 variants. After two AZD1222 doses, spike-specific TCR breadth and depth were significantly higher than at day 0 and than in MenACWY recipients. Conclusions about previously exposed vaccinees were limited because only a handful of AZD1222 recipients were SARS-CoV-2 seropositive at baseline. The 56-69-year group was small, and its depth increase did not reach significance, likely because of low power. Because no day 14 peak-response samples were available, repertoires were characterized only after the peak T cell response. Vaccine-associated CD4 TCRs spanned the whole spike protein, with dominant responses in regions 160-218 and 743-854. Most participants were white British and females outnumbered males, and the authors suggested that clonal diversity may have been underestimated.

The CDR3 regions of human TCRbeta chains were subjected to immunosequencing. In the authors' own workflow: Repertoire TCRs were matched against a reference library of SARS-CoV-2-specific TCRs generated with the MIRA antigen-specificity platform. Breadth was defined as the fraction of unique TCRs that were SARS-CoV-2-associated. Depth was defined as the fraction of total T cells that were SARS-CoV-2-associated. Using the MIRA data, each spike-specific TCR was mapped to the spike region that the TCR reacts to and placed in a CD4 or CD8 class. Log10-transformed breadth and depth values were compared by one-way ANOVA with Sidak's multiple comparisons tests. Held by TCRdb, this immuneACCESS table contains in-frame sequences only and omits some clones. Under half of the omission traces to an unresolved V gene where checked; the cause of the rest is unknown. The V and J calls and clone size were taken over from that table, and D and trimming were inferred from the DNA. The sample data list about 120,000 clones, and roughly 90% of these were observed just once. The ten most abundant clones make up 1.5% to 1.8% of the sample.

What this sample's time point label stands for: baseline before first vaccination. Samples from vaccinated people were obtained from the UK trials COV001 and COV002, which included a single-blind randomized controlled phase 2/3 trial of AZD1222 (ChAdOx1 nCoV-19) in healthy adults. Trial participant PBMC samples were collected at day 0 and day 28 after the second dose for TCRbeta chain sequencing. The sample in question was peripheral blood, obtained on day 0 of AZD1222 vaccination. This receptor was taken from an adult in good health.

The CDR3 sequence is CASSLRDSSTDTQYF. The DNA is TGTGCCAGCAGCTTACGGGACAGTAGCACAGATACGCAGTATTTT. The rearranged chain carries TRBV7-9 and TRBJ2-3; TRBD1 fits 7 bases in the junction. Here V drops 2 bases and J drops 0 bases, and the junction holds 2 bases not matched to any gene. From the cysteine through the phenylalanine, the CDR3 covers 15 amino acids. Only the CDR3 DNA stays, 45 bases, in frame from base 1. Reading the germline V gene (reference sequence) gives CDR1 SEHNR and CDR2 FQNEAQ.